The present T cell receptor beta chain was sequenced within a study of OX40 agonist ivuxolimab in advanced cancers. Across the whole study: Cohort: approximately 83% men, mean age approximately 66, aged roughly 23 to 90. Earlier anti-PD-1, anti-PD-L1 or anti-CTLA-4 therapy was permitted; roughly 42% had received some.

Details on this clone: Its target is not known.

Sequencing used immunoSEQ multiplex PCR; TCRdb keeps in-frame clones, though not all of them. Of 65,000 to 75,000 clones listed, 70% to 90% are singletons. Notes on the study in general: Doses of 0.1 to 3.0 mg/kg were accompanied by clonal expansion of CD4+ and CD8+ blood T cells by week 6. Not determined was the antigen specificity of the expanded peripheral T cells.

The CDR3 runs 15 residues. Germline V CDR1 and CDR2: MNHEY, SMNVEV (reference sequence). V lost 0 bases to trimming and J lost 1 base, with 8 bases between them. The starting material was CD4+ or CD8+ T cells sorted from blood, obtained in a trial of the OX40 agonist ivuxolimab. The chain couples TRBV27 to TRBJ2-3; D possibly corresponds to TRBD2 (6 bases). The source of this sequence is an adult with an advanced solid tumor such as melanoma, head and neck, liver or kidney cancer. The CDR3 loop reads CASSLSPSGTDTQYF. The CDR3 DNA sequence: TGTGCCAGCAGTTTATCCCCTAGCGGCACAGATACGCAGTATTTT.